Listed below are T cell receptor beta chains from one sample, sequenced in a study of blood T cell repertoires in COVID-19. Method: immunoSEQ multiplex PCR; TCRdb's copy keeps in-frame clones and lacks some. The repertoire has approximately 59,000 clones, 75% to 90% of them found once; the top ten carry about 31%. Sequenced sample: peripheral blood. These receptors all come from a man in his sixties with COVID-19, enrolled during active disease. CDR3s include the opening cysteine and the closing phenylalanine or tryptophan. D genes are given only for firm matches. Not every row has a clone size; where given, it reads once, few, many or a size class.

few	TRBD1	TRBV27	TRBJ1-2	CASSSPGQVRYGYTF	TGTGCCAGCAGTTCACCGGGACAGGTACGCTATGGCTACACCTTC
NA	TRBD2	TRBV4-3	TRBJ2-3	CASSQGEGLAGGTQYF	TGCGCCAGCAGCCAAGGGGAGGGACTAGCGGGAGGTACGCAGTATTTT
NA	NA	TRBV5-4	TRBJ2-7	CASSLMKGPNEQYF	TGTGCCAGCAGCTTGATGAAGGGGCCCAACGAGCAGTACTTC
NA	NA	TRBV5-1	TRBJ1-1	CASSPKTENTEAFF	TGCGCCAGCAGTCCTAAAACCGAGAACACTGAAGCTTTCTTT
NA	NA	TRBV27	TRBJ2-7	CASSLEAGRGEQYF	TGTGCCAGCAGCCTGGAAGCGGGCCGGGGCGAGCAGTACTTC
few	NA	TRBV29-1	TRBJ1-1	CSVVTGVWTEAFF	TGCAGCGTTGTCACAGGTGTGTGGACTGAAGCTTTCTTT
few	TRBD1	TRBV11-2	TRBJ1-5	CASSLGDRGLGQPQHF	TGTGCCAGCAGCTTAGGGGACAGGGGGTTGGGTCAGCCCCAGCATTTT
NA	NA	TRBV5-4	TRBJ2-1	CASSLGSSYNEQFF	TGTGCCAGCAGCTTGGGGAGCTCCTACAATGAGCAGTTCTTC
NA	NA	TRBV19	TRBJ2-5	CASSMPPGRVGGETQYF	TGTGCCAGTAGTATGCCACCCGGCAGGGTGGGCGGAGAGACCCAGTACTTC
NA	NA	TRBV18	TRBJ1-2	CASSPSGQPYGYTF	TGTGCCAGCTCACCAAGTGGACAGCCCTATGGCTACACCTTC
many	TRBD1	TRBV5-6	TRBJ2-7	CASSLWAGGHYEQYF	TGTGCCAGCAGCTTGTGGGCAGGGGGTCACTACGAGCAGTACTTC
NA	NA	TRBV6-4	TRBJ1-1	CASSERGGFEAFF	TGTGCCAGCAGTGAGAGGGGAGGGTTTGAAGCTTTCTTT
NA	TRBD2	TRBV7-2	TRBJ2-2	CASSLTSGSNTGELFF	TGTGCCAGCAGTCTCACTAGCGGGTCTAACACCGGGGAGCTGTTTTTT
NA	NA	TRBV6-2/TRBV6-3	TRBJ1-1	CASSYSQNTEAFF	TGTGCCAGCAGTTACTCCCAGAACACTGAAGCTTTCTTT
few	TRBD1	TRBV27	TRBJ2-7	CASRHPRQGNEQYF	TGTGCCAGCAGACACCCCCGACAGGGTAACGAGCAGTACTTC
NA	TRBD2	TRBV28	TRBJ2-1	CASSLPSGGAGEQFF	TGTGCCAGCAGTTTACCCAGCGGGGGGGCAGGTGAGCAGTTCTTC
NA	NA	TRBV2	TRBJ1-2	CASSRIPQATNYGYTF	TGTGCCAGCAGTCGAATCCCACAGGCCACTAACTATGGCTACACCTTC
NA	TRBD2	TRBV29-1	TRBJ2-5	CSVGVAGEGGETQYF	TGCAGCGTTGGAGTAGCGGGAGAGGGAGGGGAGACCCAGTACTTC
NA	NA	TRBV19	TRBJ1-1	CASSIEGGTEAFF	TGTGCCAGTAGTATAGAGGGAGGCACTGAAGCTTTCTTT
NA	NA	TRBV7-2	TRBJ1-2	CASSFSQGTFDYGYTF	TGTGCCAGCAGCTTCTCACAGGGAACCTTCGACTATGGCTACACCTTC
NA	TRBD1	TRBV6-2/TRBV6-3	TRBJ1-1	CASSYAGRGTEAFF	TGTGCCAGCAGTTACGCGGGCAGGGGGACTGAAGCTTTCTTT
NA	TRBD1	TRBV4-2	TRBJ2-2	CASSQYSGTANTGELFF	TGTGCCAGCAGCCAATACTCCGGGACAGCGAACACCGGGGAGCTGTTTTTT
NA	NA	TRBV4-1	TRBJ2-5	CASSQEVGAQYF	TGCGCCAGCAGCCAAGAAGTAGGGGCCCAGTACTTC
few	NA	TRBV5-4	TRBJ1-1	CASSLASDINTEAFF	TGTGCCAGCAGCTTGGCTTCAGACATTAACACTGAAGCTTTCTTT
once	NA	TRBV4-3	TRBJ2-1	CASSQVLELFPHEQFF	TGCGCCAGCAGCCAAGTACTAGAATTATTCCCCCATGAGCAGTTCTTC
NA	TRBD1	TRBV10-1	TRBJ2-7	CASSERCTGQDLITTGF	TGCGCCAGCAGTGAACGGTGCACGGGACAGGATCTAATTACGACGGGCTTC
NA	TRBD2	TRBV19	TRBJ2-5	CASSRTSPETQYF	TGTGCCAGTAGTCGGACTAGCCCAGAGACCCAGTACTTC
NA	NA	TRBV19	TRBJ1-5	CASGDTLNQPQHF	TGTGCCAGTGGGGACACCCTAAATCAGCCCCAGCATTTT
NA	NA	TRBV6-5	TRBJ1-5	CASSITRVLNQPQHF	TGTGCCAGCAGCATCACGCGGGTCTTAAATCAGCCCCAGCATTTT
NA	NA	TRBV7-9	TRBJ1-2	CASSLYAGVGYTF	TGTGCCAGCAGCTTATACGCAGGGGTTGGCTACACCTTC
NA	TRBD2	TRBV3-1/TRBV3-2	TRBJ2-3	CASSPRRGGVDTQYF	TGTGCCAGCAGCCCCAGGCGGGGGGGCGTCGATACGCAGTATTTT
NA	TRBD1	TRBV23-1	TRBJ2-6	CASSQSIGTGDPPFGANVLTF	TGCGCCAGCAGTCAATCGATAGGGACAGGGGATCCCCCTTTTGGGGCCAACGTCCTGACTTTC
NA	TRBD1	TRBV5-6	TRBJ1-3	CASNDRGLGNTIYF	TGTGCCAGCAACGACAGGGGGCTCGGAAACACCATATATTTT
NA	NA	TRBV7-8	TRBJ2-2	CASSPDRYTGELFF	TGTGCCAGCAGCCCGGACAGATACACCGGGGAGCTGTTTTTT
NA	NA	TRBV7-7	TRBJ2-5	CASSPLGKETQYF	TGTGCTAGCAGCCCGCTGGGCAAAGAGACCCAGTACTTC
NA	TRBD1	TRBV3-1/TRBV3-2	TRBJ1-1	CASSQMDRDGEAFF	TGTGCCAGCAGCCAGATGGACAGGGACGGTGAAGCTTTCTTT
NA	TRBD2	TRBV19	TRBJ2-2	CASSPGLAWRDTGELFF	TGTGCCAGTAGTCCGGGACTAGCATGGCGTGACACCGGGGAGCTGTTTTTT
NA	NA	TRBV19	TRBJ1-1	CASTLDRRWNTEAFF	TGTGCCAGTACCCTCGACAGGAGGTGGAACACTGAAGCTTTCTTT
NA	NA	TRBV24-1	TRBJ1-5	CATSVPRDIVPYSNQPQHF	TGTGCCACCAGTGTTCCTCGGGACATCGTGCCTTATAGCAATCAGCCCCAGCATTTT
NA	NA	TRBV12-3/TRBV12-4	TRBJ2-7	CASSLCEVCEQYF	TGTGCCAGCAGTTTATGTGAGGTTTGCGAGCAGTACTTC
NA	NA	TRBV4-3	TRBJ2-5	CASSLAGDLTETQYF	TGCGCCAGCTCTCTGGCAGGGGATTTGACGGAGACCCAGTACTTC
once	NA	TRBV10-1	TRBJ2-7	CAGRVQAGVRYEQYF	TGCGCCGGACGTGTTCAGGCAGGGGTACGCTACGAGCAGTACTTC
NA	NA	TRBV29-1	TRBJ2-5	CSVVFGRGGETQYF	TGCAGCGTTGTCTTTGGGAGGGGGGGAGAGACCCAGTACTTC
NA	TRBD1	TRBV7-8	TRBJ1-2	CASSPRTNTGTGRSGYTF	TGTGCCAGCAGCCCGCGGACCAACACCGGGACAGGGAGGAGTGGCTACACCTTC
NA	TRBD2	TRBV7-3	TRBJ2-1	CASSLLAGGPGSYNEQFF	TGTGCCAGCAGCTTATTAGCGGGGGGGCCCGGGTCCTACAATGAGCAGTTCTTC
NA	NA	TRBV9	TRBJ2-5	CASSPREGGGETQYF	TGTGCCAGCAGCCCACGCGAGGGCGGTGGAGAGACCCAGTACTTC
NA	TRBD1	TRBV6-5	TRBJ2-2	CASIGDRDIGELFF	TGTGCCAGCATAGGGGACAGGGATATCGGGGAGCTGTTTTTT